The 24 T cell receptor beta chains listed next were all sequenced from one sample in a study of T-cell memory formation after mild COVID-19. TCRdb fed the 5' RACE reads into MiXCR, producing one record per CDR3 protein. The table lists 350,000 to 550,000 distinct CDR3 sequences, about a sixth of them singletons. The material sequenced was PBMCs or a T cell subset sorted from them (not recorded which). These receptor sequences come from a man aged 18 to 30 who had mild COVID-19 (a few samples of this study predate the infection). Cell type and time point are not known.

Here the CDR3 reads CATSRDRGRGPDTQYF. In DNA, the CDR3 is TGTGCCACCAGCAGAGATCGCGGCAGGGGGCCAGATACGCAGTATTTT. The chain recombines TRBV15 with TRBJ2-3; 8 bases line up with TRBD1. The CDR3 is made up of 16 amino acids. J gave up 4 bases and V 0 bases, and 6 bases lay outside the gene matches. Germline-derived CDR1 and CDR2 are LNHNV and YYDKDF (reference sequence).

This clonotype came up a few times. The chain links TRBV12-3 or TRBV12-4 to TRBJ1-2, with 7 positions matching TRBD1. After removal of 5 bases from V and 6 bases from J, the junction contained 9 bases not matched to a gene. The CDR3 has 14 residues. This CDR3 reads CASSRSGTVNGYTF. The CDR3 DNA sequence: TGTGCCAGCAGTCGATCAGGGACAGTCAATGGCTACACCTTC.

This clonotype has just a few counts. This rearrangement joins TRBV11-2 to TRBJ2-1; 11 bases are shared with TRBD1. J was trimmed by 8 bases and V by 5 bases; bases with no gene match: 8. Germline V gene lookup returns CDR1 SGHAT and CDR2 FQNNGV. The length of the CDR3 is 15 residues. CDR3 region: CASSRGQGAFDEQFF. Written as DNA, the CDR3 is TGTGCCAGCAGCCGCGGACAGGGGGCTTTCGATGAGCAGTTCTTC.

This clonotype occurred a few times. The V and J genes are TRBV12-3 or TRBV12-4 and TRBJ1-5, with no clear D. The CDR3 is 15 residues long. V lost 3 bases to trimming and J lost 0 bases, with 9 bases between them. The CDR3 DNA reads TGTGCCAGCAGTTTTATGGCAGGTAGCAATCAGCCCCAGCATTTT. It yields the protein CASSFMAGSNQPQHF.

V and J are TRBV19 and TRBJ2-7; possible D gene TRBD2, 5 bases. Per the germline V gene, CDR1 is LNHDA and CDR2 is SQIVND (reference sequence). The CDR3 is 13 residues long. V lost 5 bases and J lost 2, with 10 bases in between. The DNA for the CDR3 is TGTGCCAGTAGTCGAGGGTACCCCTACGAGCAGTACTTC. Its translation is CASSRGYPYEQYF. Based on the CDR3 plus reference TRBV19 and TRBJ2-7, the full variable domain is DGGITQSPKYLFRKEGQNVTLSCEQNLNHDAMYWYRQDPGQGLRLIYYSQIVNDFQKGDIAEGYSVSREKKESFPLTVTSAQKNPTAFYLCASSRGYPYEQYFGPGTRLTVT.

This clonotype was picked up a small number of times. The gene calls are TRBV5-4 and TRBJ2-1; possibly TRBD1 or TRBD2 for D (5 bases each). CDR1 is SGHNT and CDR2 is YYREEE in the germline V gene (reference sequence). The CDR3 consists of 14 residues. The V and J ends lost 7 bases and 5 bases respectively, with 16 bases between them. CDR3 nucleotides: TGTGCCAGCCGGCGAAAAGGGACCGACAATGAGCAGTTCTTC. Its translation is CASRRKGTDNEQFF.

This clonotype was counted only a few times. The chain recombines TRBV6-1 with TRBJ2-1; 7 bases are a match to TRBD2. The CDR3 totals 17 residues. Per germline, CDR1 MNHNS and CDR2 SASEGT. The trim removed 8 bases at V and 1 base at J, leaving 14 bases unmatched. As DNA, the CDR3 is TGTGCCAGCCCCGGGACTAACCCGGCGGGGTCCTACAATGAGCAGTTCTTC. This sequence encodes CASPGTNPAGSYNEQFF.

In this sample, this clonotype turned up a few times. The rearrangement links TRBV9 to TRBJ1-2; 9 bases are a match to TRBD1. This CDR3 comprises 14 residues. The V gene end was trimmed by 2 bases and the J gene end by 5 bases; junction bases not matched to a gene: 4. Germline CDR1 and CDR2: SGDLS and YYNGEE. The DNA for the CDR3 is TGTGCCAGCAGCGTCGGGGACAGGGTGTATGGCTACACCTTC. The encoded protein is CASSVGDRVYGYTF.

This chain links TRBV6-2 or TRBV6-3 with TRBJ2-7; possibly TRBD2 for D (5 bases). The germline V and J ends were trimmed by 6 bases and 4 bases, with 16 bases remaining between them. The CDR3 is 14 amino acids. Germline CDR1 and CDR2: MNHEY and SVGEGT. The CDR3 protein is CASRFGSIVYEQYF. CDR3 sequence (DNA): TGTGCCAGCAGATTTGGGAGTATCGTTTACGAGCAGTACTTC.

This clonotype showed up just a few times. V usage is TRBV29-1 and J usage is TRBJ1-2; the D gene is possibly TRBD1 (6 bases). Germline V CDR1 and CDR2: SQVTM, ANQGSEA. The CDR3 is made up of 17 amino acids. Trimming removed 6 bases from V and 5 bases from J, with 28 bases in between. CDR3 amino acids: CSVLHPLFGQPTYGYTF. The CDR3 nucleotides read TGCAGCGTACTCCACCCCCTTTTTGGACAGCCAACTTATGGCTACACCTTC. The whole variable domain, remainder taken from reference TRBV29-1 and TRBJ1-2, is SAVISQKPSRDICQRGTSLTIQCQVDSQVTMMFWYRQQPGQSLTLIATANQGSEATYESGFVIDKFPISRPNLTFSTLTVSNMSPEDSSIYLCSVLHPLFGQPTYGYTFGSGTRLTVV.

The CDR3: CASRPRADTTNTGELFF. The CDR3 DNA reads as TGTGCCAGTAGACCCCGGGCGGACACAACGAACACCGGGGAGCTGTTTTTT. V is TRBV19 and J is TRBJ2-2; possible D gene TRBD1, 5 bases. The V and J ends lost 6 bases and 0 bases respectively, with 17 bases between them. Germline assignment: CDR1 LNHDA and CDR2 SQIVND (reference sequence). The CDR3 extends over 17 amino acids.

Regarding this clonotype: A much larger clone lies one base from this, so it may be a read error. The chain uses TRBV7-6 and TRBJ1-1; the match to TRBD1 covers 9 bases. This CDR3 contains 15 residues. Germline lookup yields CDR1 SGHVS and CDR2 FNYEAQ. The CDR3 DNA follows: TGTGCCAGCAGCCTCGGACAGGGGAGGAACACTGATGCTTTCTTT. It is translated as CASSLGQGRNTDAFF.

This chain uses TRBV28 with TRBJ1-1, with D maybe TRBD1 (5 bases). Trimming removed 6 bases at V and 5 bases at J, with 19 bases between. CDR1 is MDHEN, CDR2 SYDVKM, per germline. The length of the CDR3 is 15 residues. This chain's CDR3 is CASRLPRGVGTEAFF. CDR3 nucleotide sequence: TGTGCCAGCAGACTACCGCGAGGGGTTGGGACTGAAGCTTTCTTT.

Ten or more counts support this clonotype. The gene calls are TRBV6-6 and TRBJ1-5; D unresolved. The CDR3 consists of 13 residues. Trimming stripped 0 bases from V and 1 base from J, with 1 base between. Per the germline V gene, CDR1 is MNHNY and CDR2 is SVGAGI (reference sequence). The CDR3 DNA follows: TGTGCCAGCAGTTACTCCAGCAATCAGCCCCAGCATTTT. Its translation: CASSYSSNQPQHF.

This clonotype was seen a few times. This sequence joins TRBV2 and TRBJ2-7, with D possibly matching TRBD1 (5 bases). CDR1 and CDR2 (germline): SNHLY, FYNNEI. There are 12 residues in the CDR3. Trimming removed 6 bases at V and 4 bases at J, with 10 bases between. CDR3 nucleotide sequence: TGTGCCAGCAGGCCCGCAGGGTACGAGCAGTACGTC. Translated: CASRPAGYEQYV.

In its sample, this clonotype was seen once. The genes are TRBV6-5 and TRBJ2-3; D call uncertain. Germline CDR1 is MNHEY and CDR2 is SVGAGI. The CDR3 contains 12 residues. The V end lost 7 bases, the J end lost 0 bases, and 5 bases lay between the germline ends. CDR3 sequence reads: CASKASTDTQYF. The CDR3 bases are TGTGCCAGCAAAGCTAGCACAGATACGCAGTATTTT.

This clonotype was observed a handful of times. This chain uses TRBV2 with TRBJ1-2; the D gene is possibly TRBD1 (5 bases). Per the germline V gene, CDR1 is SNHLY and CDR2 is FYNNEI. The CDR3 sequence is 12 residues long. The V gene lost 3 bases and the J gene lost 8 bases, with 10 bases spanning the gap. CDR3 nucleotide sequence: TGTGCCAGCAGTGAGGGGGTTCGCGGCTACACCTTC. Its translation is CASSEGVRGYTF.

The rearrangement links TRBV20-1 to TRBJ1-2; D is unresolved. Germline V gene data show CDR1 as DFQATT and CDR2 as SNEGSKA (reference sequence). V was cut by 5 bases and J by 4 bases, with 5 bases left in between. This CDR3 comprises 10 residues. The CDR3 DNA reads as TGCAGTGCTGCGGGCTATGGCTACACCTTC. Translation: CSAAGYGYTF.

This clonotype was observed a few times. The rearrangement joins TRBV19 to TRBJ2-1, with no clear D. Per the germline V gene, CDR1 is LNHDA and CDR2 is SQIVND (reference sequence). V gave up 1 base and J gave up 8 bases, with 9 bases separating them. The CDR3 consists of 13 residues. CDR3: CASSIVTGYEQFF. In DNA form, the CDR3 reads TGTGCCAGTAGTATAGTCACGGGCTATGAGCAGTTCTTC. Combining the CDR3 with reference TRBV19 and TRBJ2-1 gives the whole variable domain DGGITQSPKYLFRKEGQNVTLSCEQNLNHDAMYWYRQDPGQGLRLIYYSQIVNDFQKGDIAEGYSVSREKKESFPLTVTSAQKNPTAFYLCASSIVTGYEQFFGPGTRLTVL.

In this sample, this clonotype turned up a few times. The chain has TRBV4-2 and TRBJ1-2; no clear D. With 0 bases removed from V and 7 bases from J, the gap between germline ends came to 18 bases. This CDR3 comprises 16 residues. CDR1 LGHNA and CDR2 YNFKEQ come from the germline V gene. The CDR3 region has the DNA TGTGCCAGCAGCCAAGAAGTCAAGGACGTGATAGGTGGCTACACCTTC. This gives the protein CASSQEVKDVIGGYTF.

CDR3 in amino acids: CASSPWTGSGGELFF. The CDR3 DNA reads as TGTGCCAGCAGCCCTTGGACAGGTAGCGGCGGGGAGCTGTTTTTT. The rearrangement joins TRBV4-2 to TRBJ2-2; TRBD1 is a possible D gene (7 bases). The germline CDR1 and CDR2 sequences are LGHNA and YNFKEQ. The CDR3 sequence is 15 residues long. Deletions cut 4 bases from V and 7 bases from J, with 16 bases between.

The CDR3 DNA is TGTGCCACCGGGGACAGGGTGGCGAACTTC. This sequence encodes CATGDRVANF. The J gene is TRBJ2-5, the V gene TRBV3-2; the table's D call TRBD1 went unverified against the DNA. TRBV3-2 is deemed a pseudogene. CDR3 length: 10 amino acids.

This chain joins TRBV9 and TRBJ2-3; 8 nucleotides line up with TRBD2. Germline V gives CDR1 SGDLS, CDR2 YYNGEE. This CDR3 spans 16 amino acids. The V and J ends lost 4 bases and 4 bases, in that order; junction bases with no gene match: 11. CDR3 sequence (DNA): TGTGCCAGCAGCCTAAGTAGCGGGGTGGGTTCAGATACGCAGTATTTT. This translates into CASSLSSGVGSDTQYF.

There are many counts of this clonotype. The V call is TRBV29-1, the J call TRBJ1-5, with D possibly matching TRBD1 (6 bases). CDR1 is SQVTM and CDR2 is ANQGSEA in the germline V gene. Between the trimmed V and J ends, which lost 0 bases and 7 bases, there was a span of 10 bases. This CDR3 is built from 13 residues. DNA for the CDR3: TGCAGCGTTGAAGAAGGGGGTGGGCAGCCCCAGCATTTT. Protein product: CSVEEGGGQPQHF. Full variable domain (rest looked up from reference TRBV29-1 and TRBJ1-5): SAVISQKPSRDICQRGTSLTIQCQVDSQVTMMFWYRQQPGQSLTLIATANQGSEATYESGFVIDKFPISRPNLTFSTLTVSNMSPEDSSIYLCSVEEGGGQPQHFGDGTRLSIL.